A few counts support the clone carrying this TCR beta chain. Its antigen is unknown. Separation from the 666-subject first cohort characterized the roughly 120-subject validation cohort, to which the donors belonged. The sample belongs to a study of cytomegalovirus exposure and HLA in healthy donors. TCRdb keeps only in-frame clones here, not all; method: immunoSEQ multiplex PCR. Of some 130,000 clones listed, around 80% were seen once; the top ten hold roughly 27%. Points from the study as a whole: Most TCRs appeared rarely, but some public TCRs recurred in many donors.

The trim removed 3 bases at V and 13 bases at J, leaving 5 bases unmatched. Germline V gene lookup returns CDR1 KGHSH and CDR2 LQKENI. This CDR3 spans 11 amino acids. Sequenced sample: PBMCs. The chain joins TRBV18 to TRBJ2-7, with 8 bases that match TRBD1. This TCR derives from a man aged 30-40 years in good health and CMV-seropositive. CDR3 DNA: TGTGCCAGCTCACCGGACAGGGTTGGTTACTTC. It translates to CASSPDRVGYF. Filled out from reference TRBV18 and TRBJ2-7, the complete variable domain reads NAGVMQNPRHLVRRRGQEARLRCSPMKGHSHVYWYRQLPEEGLKFMVYLQKENIIDESGMPKERFSAEFPKEGPSILRIQQVVRGDSAAYFCASSPDRVGYFGPGTRLTVT.